This paragraph reports one TCR beta chain. This clonotype was counted at least ten times. This clone's antigen is unknown. Within one base of it there is no much larger clone, and no base qualities were kept. Graves' hyperthyroidism was defined as stable when no progression to ophthalmopathy occurred over 18 months of follow-up. The hyperthyroidism patients were between 18 and 65 years old and newly diagnosed, with a disease duration of less than 2 months. Any patient with an uncontrolled infection, another autoimmune disease, pregnancy or lactation was excluded. Diagnoses relied on clinical symptoms, serum thyroxine and TRAb, thyroid ultrasound and orbital computed tomography. PBMCs were separated from 10 ml of fresh peripheral blood using Ficoll-Paque density gradient centrifugation. Total RNA was extracted with Trizol reagent, and quality was checked on an Agilent 2100 Bioanalyzer. The TCR beta CDR3 regions were amplified from RNA transcripts. For the first round of RT-PCR on the TCR CDR3, the HTBI primer set was used together with the Qiagen OneStep RT-PCR kit. Libraries were constructed in a second round of multiplex PCR, after which size selection and purification were carried out. The libraries were sequenced on an Illumina HiSeq2000 using paired-end 100 bp reads. The published analysis was carried out like this. SOAPnuke was used to process the raw data, with reads discarded if the reads contained adapters or uncalled bases, had a mean Phred below 15, or lacked an exact constant-primer or identifier match. High-quality paired reads were merged using COPE v1.2.5, and each unique nucleotide sequence was defined as a clonotype. Clonotypes were aligned to IMGT TRBV, TRBD and TRBJ reference segments using MiTCR v1.1. The analysis was restricted to V-J combinations with a frequency above 0.0001, which together covered about 99% of the repertoires. A TCS score was defined as the ratio between F50 (clonal expansion) and ExV (chaos), using BLOSUM62-based TCRdist between CDR3 peptides within each V-J. Welch's t-statistics and random forest reduced around 510 V-J features to roughly 13, which were used in a naive Bayes classifier (R e1071). TCRdb trimmed public reads at Q25 via fastp, called clones via MiXCR and kept in-frame beta chains. One record per CDR3 amino acid sequence lists the most common genes and DNA. The V and J calls were not made by the authors but by TCRdb's processing. A total of 300,000 to 350,000 distinct CDR3 sequences appear in this sample, 15% to 20% of them only once. Under 55% of the sample comes from the top ten.

The sample is drawn from a study of T cells in Graves' hyperthyroidism and ophthalmopathy (dated by TCRdb to between 2019 and 2020). Study-level background: Peripheral blood samples were taken at initial diagnosis, before any treatment was given. The paper describes TCR Vbeta CDR3 sequencing of about 140 peripheral blood samples, made up of 43 ophthalmopathy patients, more than 70 hyperthyroidism patients and about 17 progressor patients. After blood sampling, hyperthyroidism patients were treated with methimazole at a starting dose of 30 mg daily, and ophthalmopathy patients were treated with high-dose intravenous methylprednisolone. The study also compared thyroid tissue and blood T-cell repertoires from about six Graves' hyperthyroidism patients. A discovery cohort of roughly 96 patients, 43 with Graves' ophthalmopathy and 55 to 60 with stable Graves' hyperthyroidism, was used to find distinguishing TCR V-J signatures. Prospective prediction of ophthalmopathy was tested in an independent validation cohort of fewer than 20 hyperthyroidism patients and some 17 patients who later progressed to ophthalmopathy. The 85 to 100 discovery patients were randomly split 7:3 into training and test sets. What the work shows at the level of the full study, not this receptor alone: Most expanded thyroid clonotypes (frequency above 0.001) were also found in blood, which suggests that blood repertoires may mirror thyroid immune responses. In cross-validation, a model built on a 13 V-J signature told ophthalmopathy apart from stable hyperthyroidism with roughly 87% sensitivity and roughly 82% specificity, and in testing the same model reached 80%/75%. Sample size was not statistically predetermined, and investigators were not blinded to group allocation. In validation, the model predicted progression to ophthalmopathy a median of around six months before onset, with approximately 70% sensitivity and 72.22% specificity.

The sequencing input was blood. The source of this sequence is a woman in her forties or fifties with Graves' hyperthyroidism.

The CDR3 here reads CASSPGDNQPQHF. The DNA reads as follows: TGTGCCAGCTCACCGGGGGACAATCAGCCCCAGCATTTT. Rearrangement joined TRBV18 to TRBJ1-5; the D gene is perhaps TRBD1, on 5 matching bases. The cysteine opens and the phenylalanine closes a CDR3 of 13 amino acids. The only DNA kept is the CDR3, 39 bases in frame from the first base. Trimming removed 3 bases from V and 3 bases from J, leaving 6 bases between the germline ends. The germline V gene provides CDR1 KGHSH and CDR2 LQKENI. Beyond the CDR3, the reference TRBV18 and TRBJ1-5 genes provide the residues; the full variable domain reads: NAGVMQNPRHLVRRRGQEARLRCSPMKGHSHVYWYRQLPEEGLKFMVYLQKENIIDESGMPKERFSAEFPKEGPSILRIQQVVRGDSAAYFCASSPGDNQPQHFGDGTRLSIL.